This T cell receptor (beta chain) was documented in a study of cytotoxic CD8 clonotypes in ibrutinib-treated CLL. Sequencing was performed with immunoSEQ multiplex PCR; in TCRdb, only in-frame clones are kept and a portion is missing. The table lists about 130,000 clones, approximately 81% of them singletons. Turning to this clone: Its antigen is still unknown.

Study outcomes and limitations: Before falling back toward baseline at progression, clonality had risen at the time of ibrutinib response.

The CDR3 runs 12 residues. Trimming pared 5 bases from V and 6 bases from J, leaving 11 bases between. Germline CDR1 reads SEHNR; CDR2 reads FQNEAQ (reference sequence). Sequences were derived from PBMCs, sampled after 12 months of ibrutinib treatment. This sequence joins TRBV7-9 and TRBJ2-7; TRBD2 is a possible D gene (5 bases). This TCR was sampled from a human donor with chronic lymphocytic leukemia. In nucleotides, the CDR3 is TGTGCCAGCAGCCAGGCACGGGGCGAGCAGTACTTC. Its translation is CASSQARGEQYF. Looking up the rest from reference TRBV7-9 and TRBJ2-7 gives the full variable domain: DTGVSQNPRHKITKRGQNVTFRCDPISEHNRLYWYRQTLGQGPEFLTYFQNEAQLEKSRLLSDRFSAERPKGSFSTLEIQRTEQGDSAMYLCASSQARGEQYFGPGTRLTVT.